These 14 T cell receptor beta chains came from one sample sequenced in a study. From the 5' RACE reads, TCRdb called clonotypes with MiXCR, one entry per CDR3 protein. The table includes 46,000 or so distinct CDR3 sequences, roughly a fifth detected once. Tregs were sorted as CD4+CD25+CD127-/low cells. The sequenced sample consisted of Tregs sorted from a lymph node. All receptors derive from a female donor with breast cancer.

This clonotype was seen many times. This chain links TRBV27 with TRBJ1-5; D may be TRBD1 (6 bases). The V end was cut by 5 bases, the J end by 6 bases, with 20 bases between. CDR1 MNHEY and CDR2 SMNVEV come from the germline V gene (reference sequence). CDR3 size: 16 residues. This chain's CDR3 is CASSPKRGGWVQPQHF. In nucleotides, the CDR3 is TGTGCCAGCAGTCCCAAGAGGGGGGGCTGGGTTCAGCCCCAGCATTTT.

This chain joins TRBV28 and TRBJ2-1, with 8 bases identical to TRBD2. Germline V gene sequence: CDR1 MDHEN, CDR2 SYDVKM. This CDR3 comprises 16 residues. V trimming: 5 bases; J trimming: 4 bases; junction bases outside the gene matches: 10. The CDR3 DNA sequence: TGTGCCAGCAGTCCCCAGTCGGGAGGGGTATACAATGAGCAGTTCTTC. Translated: CASSPQSGGVYNEQFF.

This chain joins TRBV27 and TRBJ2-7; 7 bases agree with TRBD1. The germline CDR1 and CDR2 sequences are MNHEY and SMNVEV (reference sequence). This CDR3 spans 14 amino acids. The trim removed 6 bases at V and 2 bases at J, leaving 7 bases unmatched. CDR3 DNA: TGTGCCAGCAGAACAGGGGCTGCACCCTACGAGCAGTACTTC. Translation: CASRTGAAPYEQYF.

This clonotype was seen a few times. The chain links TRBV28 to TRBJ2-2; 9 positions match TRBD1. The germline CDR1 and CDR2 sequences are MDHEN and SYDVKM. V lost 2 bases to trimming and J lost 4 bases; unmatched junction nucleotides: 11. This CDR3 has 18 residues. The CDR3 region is CASSLPRTGAVSTGELFF. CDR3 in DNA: TGTGCCAGCAGTTTACCTCGGACAGGGGCCGTTTCCACCGGGGAGCTGTTTTTT.

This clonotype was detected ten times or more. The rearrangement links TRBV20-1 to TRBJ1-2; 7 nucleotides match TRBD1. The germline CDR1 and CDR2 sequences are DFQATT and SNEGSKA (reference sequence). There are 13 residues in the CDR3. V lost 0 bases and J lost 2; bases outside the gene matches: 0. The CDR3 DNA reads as TGCAGTGCTAGAGACAGGGGGAACTATGGCTACACCTTC. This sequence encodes CSARDRGNYGYTF.

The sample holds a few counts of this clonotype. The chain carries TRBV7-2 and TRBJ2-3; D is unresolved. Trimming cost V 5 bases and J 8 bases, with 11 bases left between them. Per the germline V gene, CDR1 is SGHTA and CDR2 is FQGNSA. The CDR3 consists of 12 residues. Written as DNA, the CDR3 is TGTGCCAGCAGCCCTTATGGTGGTACGCAGTATTTT. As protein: CASSPYGGTQYF.

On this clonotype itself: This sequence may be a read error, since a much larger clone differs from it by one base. The CDR3: CASGHVFAGSDEKLFF. The CDR3 DNA sequence: TGTGCCAGCGGCCACGTCTTTGCAGGGAGTGATGAAAAACTGTTTTTT. The rearrangement links TRBV7-2 to TRBJ1-4, with D perhaps TRBD1 (5 bases). CDR3 length equals 16 residues. Germline loops: CDR1 SGHTA, CDR2 FQGNSA. Trimming pared 8 bases from V and 6 bases from J, leaving 22 bases between.

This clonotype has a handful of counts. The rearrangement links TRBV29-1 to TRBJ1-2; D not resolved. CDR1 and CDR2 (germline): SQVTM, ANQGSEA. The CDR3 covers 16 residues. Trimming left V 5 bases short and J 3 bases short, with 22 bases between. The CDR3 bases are TGCAGCGTTCATGGGCCTATAAGGTCGGGTGACTATGGCTACACCTTC. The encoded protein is CSVHGPIRSGDYGYTF. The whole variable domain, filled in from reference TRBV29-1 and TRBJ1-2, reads SAVISQKPSRDICQRGTSLTIQCQVDSQVTMMFWYRQQPGQSLTLIATANQGSEATYESGFVIDKFPISRPNLTFSTLTVSNMSPEDSSIYLCSVHGPIRSGDYGYTFGSGTRLTVV.

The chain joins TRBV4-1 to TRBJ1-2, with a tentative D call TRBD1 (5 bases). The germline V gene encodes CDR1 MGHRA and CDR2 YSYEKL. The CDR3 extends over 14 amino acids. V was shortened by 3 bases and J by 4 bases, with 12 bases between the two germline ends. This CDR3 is CASSHGTSFYGYTF. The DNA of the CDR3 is TGCGCCAGCAGCCATGGGACCTCCTTCTATGGCTACACCTTC.

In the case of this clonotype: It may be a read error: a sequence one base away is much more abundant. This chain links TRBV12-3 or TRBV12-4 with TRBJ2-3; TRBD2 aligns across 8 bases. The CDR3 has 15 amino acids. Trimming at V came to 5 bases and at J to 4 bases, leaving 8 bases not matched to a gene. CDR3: CASSKRLAIADTQYF. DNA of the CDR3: TGTGCCAGCAGTAAGAGACTAGCGATCGCAGATACGCAGTATTTT.

The CDR3 coding sequence is TGCGCCAGCAGCTTGGCCTCAGGACTACTCGACAATGAGCAGTTCTTC. It specifies CASSLASGLLDNEQFF. The chain links TRBV5-1 to TRBJ2-1; tentatively, D is TRBD2 (6 bases). Germline V gene data show CDR1 as SGHRS and CDR2 as YFSETQ. Trimming took off 0 bases at V and 5 bases at J, with 15 bases between the two ends. This CDR3 comprises 16 residues.

CDR3 region: CASSPRGAVADTQYF. In nucleotides, the CDR3 is TGTGCCAGTAGTCCGCGGGGGGCGGTGGCAGATACGCAGTATTTT. The chain joins TRBV19 to TRBJ2-3; 8 positions agree with TRBD2. The CDR3 runs to 15 residues. With 5 bases clipped from V and 4 bases from J, the junction kept 8 bases outside the gene matches. CDR1 and CDR2 (germline): LNHDA, SQIVND (reference sequence).

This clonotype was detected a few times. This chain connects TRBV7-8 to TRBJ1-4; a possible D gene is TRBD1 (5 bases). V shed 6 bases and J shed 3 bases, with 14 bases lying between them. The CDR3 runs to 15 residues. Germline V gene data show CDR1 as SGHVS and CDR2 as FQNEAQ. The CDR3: CASSASGLANEKLFF. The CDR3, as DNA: TGTGCCAGCAGTGCCTCAGGGTTAGCTAATGAAAAACTGTTTTTT.

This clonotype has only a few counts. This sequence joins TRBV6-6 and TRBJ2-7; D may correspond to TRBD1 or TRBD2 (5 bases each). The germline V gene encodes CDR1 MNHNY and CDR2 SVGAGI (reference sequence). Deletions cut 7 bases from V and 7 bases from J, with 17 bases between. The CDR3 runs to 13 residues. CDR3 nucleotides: TGTGCCAGCACCCGCGAGGCCTGGGGGGAGCAGTACTTC. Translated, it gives CASTREAWGEQYF.